This entry lists 26 T cell receptor beta chains sequenced from one sample in a study of cytotoxic CD8 clonotypes in ibrutinib-treated CLL. Generated by immunoSEQ multiplex PCR, the TCRdb table keeps only in-frame clones and is missing some. The sample yields 190,000 or so clones, over 55% seen once. The sequencing here drew on PBMCs, taken after 24 months of ibrutinib treatment. Source of these receptors: a human donor with chronic lymphocytic leukemia.

The chain carries TRBV5-6 and TRBJ1-2, with no clear D. The V and J ends lost 1 base and 5 bases respectively, with 6 bases between them. Germline assignment: CDR1 SGHDT and CDR2 YYEEEE. This CDR3 is built from 12 residues. The CDR3 nucleotides read TGTGCCAGCAGCTTGACGGCGTATGGCTACACCTTC. Translated, it gives CASSLTAYGYTF.

The gene calls are TRBV7-2 and TRBJ1-5; the D gene is possibly TRBD1 (5 bases). This CDR3 is built from 15 residues. The germline V and J ends were trimmed by 1 base and 3 bases, with 10 bases remaining between them. Per the germline V gene, CDR1 is SGHTA and CDR2 is FQGNSA. The CDR3 loop is CASSLGGGTNQPQHF. In DNA form, the CDR3 reads TGTGCCAGCAGCTTAGGCGGGGGGACCAATCAGCCCCAGCATTTT.

The chain carries TRBV11-1 and TRBJ2-2; 7 nucleotides agree with TRBD1. The J segment lost 2 bases and the V segment lost 3 bases, leaving 3 bases of the junction unmatched. The germline gives CDR1 SGHAT, CDR2 FQDESV (reference sequence). The CDR3 consists of 15 residues. CDR3 nucleotides: TGTGCCAGCAGCTTCGACAGGGTTAACACCGGGGAGCTGTTTTTT. This translates into CASSFDRVNTGELFF.

The chain couples TRBV5-1 to TRBJ2-3; D is undetermined. The CDR3 has 15 residues. Trimming left V 1 base short and J 3 bases short, with 12 bases between. Germline CDR1 and CDR2: SGHRS and YFSETQ. The DNA for the CDR3 is TGCGCCAGCAGCTTGCGGACCGTCGGGACAGATACGCAGTATTTT. Protein: CASSLRTVGTDTQYF.

The chain carries TRBV6-5 and TRBJ2-5, with D tentatively TRBD1 or TRBD2 (5 bases each). This CDR3 spans 13 amino acids. From germline, CDR1 is MNHEY and CDR2 SVGAGI. Trimming cost V 11 bases and J 4 bases, with 17 bases left between them. In nucleotides, the CDR3 is TGTGCCGTCGGGTGGGGACGTGGAGAGACCCAGTACTTC. Its protein product is CAVGWGRGETQYF.

V gene TRBV15 combines with J gene TRBJ2-7, with unresolved D. Germline V gene data show CDR1 as LNHNV and CDR2 as YYDKDF (reference sequence). The CDR3 is 13 residues long. Trimming removed 0 bases at V and 9 bases at J, with 12 bases between. The CDR3 protein is CATSRDSERVQYF. The DNA of the CDR3 is TGTGCCACCAGCAGAGATTCCGAGAGAGTGCAGTACTTC.

This clone was counted once. This rearrangement joins TRBV4-1 to TRBJ1-5; 7 nucleotides agree with TRBD1. The ends lost 4 bases at V and 3 bases at J; junction bases unmatched: 3. The germline gives CDR1 MGHRA, CDR2 YSYEKL. The CDR3 is 14 amino acids. The CDR3, as DNA: TGCGCCAGCAGCCGGGACAGCTTCAATCAGCCCCAGCATTTT. It specifies CASSRDSFNQPQHF.

This clone has only a few counts. This chain joins TRBV11-1 and TRBJ2-7; D possibly uses TRBD1 or TRBD2 (5 bases each). Germline CDR1 reads SGHAT; CDR2 reads FQDESV (reference sequence). The CDR3 spans 15 residues. Deletions cut 1 base from V and 8 bases from J, with 18 bases between. The CDR3 sequence: CASSLGDSIRGKQYF. The CDR3 DNA reads as TGTGCCAGCAGCTTAGGTGACAGTATCCGAGGGAAGCAGTACTTC.

CDR3 protein: CASSFRYRGIETGELFF. CDR3 sequence (DNA): TGTGCCAGCAGCTTTCGGTACAGGGGAATTGAGACCGGGGAGCTGTTTTTT. The V call is TRBV11-2, the J call TRBJ2-2, with TRBD1 matching 7 bases. This CDR3 spans 17 amino acids. In germline, CDR1 is SGHAT, CDR2 FQNNGV. Trimming took 3 bases from V and 5 from J; bases not matched to a gene: 12.

CDR3 DNA: TGTGCCAGCAGCCGACTAGCGGGGATCTACGAGCAGTACTTC. Its protein is CASSRLAGIYEQYF. The J gene is TRBJ2-7, the V gene TRBV28, with 11 bases matching TRBD2. Per germline, CDR1 MDHEN and CDR2 SYDVKM. Germline trimming cut 6 bases from V and 3 bases from J; bases unmatched to any gene: 4. The CDR3 runs to 14 residues. The entire variable domain, with the rest obtained from reference TRBV28 and TRBJ2-7, is as follows: DVKVTQSSRYLVKRTGEKVFLECVQDMDHENMFWYRQDPGLGLRLIYFSYDVKMKEKGDIPEGYSVSREKKERFSLILESASTNQTSMYLCASSRLAGIYEQYFGPGTRLTVT.

The rearrangement links TRBV15 to TRBJ1-5, with D uncertain. From germline, CDR1 is LNHNV and CDR2 YYDKDF (reference sequence). The CDR3 extends over 13 amino acids. Trimming cost V 1 base and J 7 bases, with 8 bases left between them. The CDR3 sequence is CATSRVVGQPQHF. The CDR3 coding sequence is TGTGCCACCAGCAGAGTAGTTGGGCAGCCCCAGCATTTT.

This clone was recorded a few times. Written as DNA, the CDR3 is TGTGCCAGCACCGGGGCAGGACTGATGAATCAGCCCCAGCATTTT. Its translation: CASTGAGLMNQPQHF. The chain recombines TRBV19 with TRBJ1-5; D may be TRBD1 (5 bases). The CDR3 is 15 residues long. V gave up 9 bases and J gave up 4 bases, with 19 bases separating them. Germline CDR1 is LNHDA and CDR2 is SQIVND (reference sequence).

The J gene is TRBJ2-5, the V gene TRBV15; 12 positions agree with TRBD2. The CDR3 is 19 residues long. Germline V gene lookup returns CDR1 LNHNV and CDR2 YYDKDF (reference sequence). After removal of 0 bases from V and 1 base from J, the junction contained 9 bases not matched to a gene. CDR3 DNA: TGTGCCACCAGCAGAGATGTACTAGCGGGAGGTTTGAGCCAAGAGACCCAGTACTTC. Translated, it gives CATSRDVLAGGLSQETQYF.

This sequence joins TRBV6-5 and TRBJ2-4, with D perhaps TRBD1 or TRBD2 (5 bases each). This CDR3 contains 13 residues. The germline gives CDR1 MNHEY, CDR2 SVGAGI. V lost 6 bases and J 9 bases, leaving 15 bases between the germline ends. DNA of the CDR3: TGTGCCAGCAGAGGGGACCAGTGGGGCATTCAGTACTTC. This gives the protein CASRGDQWGIQYF.

The chain combines TRBV6-1 with TRBJ2-5; 8 nucleotides match TRBD1. The germline V gene has CDR1 MNHNS and CDR2 SASEGT. The CDR3 is made up of 15 amino acids. V was clipped by 5 bases and J by 4 bases; unmatched bases: 9. The CDR3 region is CASSPHRGMGETQYF. The CDR3 DNA follows: TGTGCCAGCAGTCCACACAGGGGGATGGGAGAGACCCAGTACTTC.

The chain employs TRBV6-5 and TRBJ1-1; D might be TRBD1 (5 bases). CDR1 is MNHEY and CDR2 is SVGAGI in the germline V gene. This CDR3 has 14 amino acids. V lost 2 bases and J 0 bases, leaving 7 bases between the germline ends. The DNA of the CDR3 is TGTGCCAGCAGTTACGGGGGTATGAACACTGAAGCTTTCTTT. Encoded protein: CASSYGGMNTEAFF.

The chain joins TRBV5-6 to TRBJ2-1, with 8 bases identical to TRBD2. Germline V gives CDR1 SGHDT, CDR2 YYEEEE. The CDR3 has 16 amino acids. V dropped 4 bases and J dropped 0; count of bases not matched to a gene: 6. This chain's CDR3 is CASSGLSGSSYNEQFF. CDR3 DNA: TGTGCCAGCAGCGGGTTAAGCGGGAGCTCCTACAATGAGCAGTTCTTC.

The chain uses TRBV5-4 and TRBJ2-7, with D unresolved. CDR1 and CDR2 from the germline V gene are SGHNT and YYREEE (reference sequence). V gave up 1 base and J gave up 2 bases, with 10 bases separating them. The CDR3 has 14 residues. This CDR3 reads CASSLNQFTYEQYF. The CDR3 DNA reads TGTGCCAGCAGCTTGAATCAATTTACCTACGAGCAGTACTTC.

This clone appeared a few times. The V gene is TRBV30, the J gene TRBJ1-5; TRBD1 is a possible D gene (5 bases). Germline values: CDR1 GTSNPN, CDR2 SVGIG (reference sequence). Trimming stripped 3 bases from V and 3 bases from J, with 12 bases between. The CDR3 is 14 residues long. The CDR3 DNA reads TGTGCCTGGAGCACAGGCCTTTCCAATCAGCCCCAGCATTTT. Amino acid sequence: CAWSTGLSNQPQHF.

The V gene is TRBV4-3, the J gene TRBJ1-1; D is unclear. The CDR3 has 13 residues. The V gene's germline CDR1 is LGHNA and CDR2 YSLEER. V shed 4 bases and J shed 0 bases, with 6 bases lying between them. The CDR3 nucleotides read TGCGCCAGCAGCCGCGTCATGAACACTGAAGCTTTCTTT. It translates to CASSRVMNTEAFF.

This clone was counted between two and nine times. The chain couples TRBV2 to TRBJ2-7; D is uncertain. In germline, CDR1 is SNHLY, CDR2 FYNNEI. Trimming cost V 7 bases and J 6 bases, with 16 bases left between them. The CDR3 totals 13 residues. The CDR3 loop is CASTSTEAGEQYF. In DNA, the CDR3 is TGTGCCAGCACCTCTACGGAAGCTGGCGAGCAGTACTTC. The whole variable domain, filled in from reference TRBV2 and TRBJ2-7, reads EPEVTQTPSHQVTQMGQEVILRCVPISNHLYFYWYRQILGQKVEFLVSFYNNEISEKSEIFDDQFSVERPDGSNFTLKIRSTKLEDSAMYFCASTSTEAGEQYFGPGTRLTVT.

In DNA, the CDR3 is TGTGCCAGCAGCTTAGACCTTGGGGCGGGGGAACAAGAGACCCAGTACTTC. Translation gives CASSLDLGAGEQETQYF. The V gene is TRBV11-2, the J gene TRBJ2-5, with 7 bases lining up with TRBD2. Germline V gives CDR1 SGHAT, CDR2 FQNNGV. The CDR3 length is 17 residues. After removal of 0 bases from V and 2 bases from J, the junction contained 9 bases not matched to a gene.

This chain links TRBV11-2 with TRBJ2-1; D might be TRBD2 (10 bases). Germline CDR1 reads SGHAT; CDR2 reads FQNNGV. The length of the CDR3 is 19 residues. The V and J ends lost 3 bases and 9 bases respectively, with 30 bases between them. The CDR3 region has the DNA TGTGCCAGCAGCTTCGCGGGACAGGGTTCCGCTAGCGGGAGCGGTGAGCAGTTCTTC. It specifies CASSFAGQGSASGSGEQFF. Filled out from reference TRBV11-2 and TRBJ2-1, the complete variable domain reads EAGVAQSPRYKIIEKRQSVAFWCNPISGHATLYWYQQILGQGPKLLIQFQNNGVVDDSQLPKDRFSAERLKGVDSTLKIQPAKLEDSAVYLCASSFAGQGSASGSGEQFFGPGTRLTVL.

The rearrangement uses TRBV19 and TRBJ1-2, with 7 bases that match TRBD1. The CDR3 runs to 13 residues. CDR1 is LNHDA, CDR2 SQIVND, per germline (reference sequence). The V and J ends lost 4 bases and 7 bases, in that order; junction bases with no gene match: 6. This chain's CDR3 is CASSTDRVIGYTF. DNA for the CDR3: TGTGCCAGTAGTACCGACAGGGTGATTGGCTACACCTTC.

J is TRBJ2-1 and V is TRBV7-3, with 12 bases matching TRBD2. Germline-derived CDR1 and CDR2 are SGHTA and FQGTGA. This CDR3 contains 15 residues. Trimming removed 2 bases from V and 9 bases from J; junction bases left unmatched: 5. The CDR3 DNA reads as TGTGCCAGCAGCTTACTAGCGGGAGGGCCATTTGAGCAGTTCTTC. Translating gives CASSLLAGGPFEQFF.

The rearrangement links TRBV11-2 to TRBJ2-7; 10 bases agree with TRBD2. Trimming removed 5 bases from V and 4 bases from J; junction bases left unmatched: 2. CDR1 and CDR2 (germline): SGHAT, FQNNGV. This CDR3 contains 13 residues. The CDR3 loop reads CASSRTSGYEQYF. The CDR3 DNA follows: TGTGCCAGCAGCCGGACTAGCGGATACGAGCAGTACTTC.